This TCR beta chain was retrieved from a study of cytomegalovirus exposure and HLA in healthy donors. The CDR3 consists of 12 residues. Deletions cut 1 base from V and 6 bases from J, with 8 bases between. Looked up from germline, CDR1 is GTSNPN and CDR2 is SVGIG (reference sequence). Regarding the study as a whole: According to an earlier analysis, most TCR beta V segments yielded productive rearrangements about 87% or about 30% of the time. Excluded were some V segments that proved indistinguishable, including TRBV6-2 and TRBV6-3.

Regarding this clone: The target antigen is unknown.

This PCR relied on a set of 60 Vbeta primers and 13 Jbeta primers. Per the original data handling: The count from a later analysis was some 80 million unique TCR beta chains, roughly 11 million of them shared. Assay: immunoSEQ multiplex PCR; the TCRdb copy retains only in-frame clones and omits some. That table gives V, J and clone size, and the DNA gave D and trimming. The sample lists about 170,000 clones; about 79% were seen once. The sequenced sample consisted of PBMCs. The chain recombines TRBV30 with TRBJ2-3; D call uncertain. This receptor was taken from a woman aged 50 to 60 in good health and CMV-seronegative. As DNA, the CDR3 is TGTGCCTGGAGTGCTTCTCTGGATACGCAGTATTTT. As protein: CAWSASLDTQYF. Using reference TRBV30 and TRBJ2-3 for the parts outside the CDR3, the full variable domain is SQTIHQWPATLVQPVGSPLSLECTVEGTSNPNLYWYRQAAGRGLQLLFYSVGIGQISSEVPQNLSASRPQDRQFILSSKKLLLSDSGFYLCAWSASLDTQYFGPGTRLTVL.